Listed below are T cell receptor beta chains from one sample, sequenced in a study of T cell responses to AZD1222 COVID-19 vaccine. Some clones are missing from TCRdb's copy, which holds only in-frame ones; the method was immunoSEQ multiplex PCR. The table lists some 150,000 clones, 90% of them singletons, with under 4% in the top ten. Sequenced material: peripheral blood, taken 28 days after the second AZD1222 dose. These receptors were taken from an adult who received the AZD1222 COVID-19 vaccine. The CDR3 runs from the conserved cysteine through the conserved F or W. The size entry is marked missing in some rows and otherwise reads once, few, many or a size class.

V: TRBV5-1
J: TRBJ1-1
size: .
CDR3: CASSLAPVGMNTEAFF

V: TRBV5-6
J: TRBJ1-2
size: .
CDR3: CASTGRDPYGYTF

V: TRBV27
J: TRBJ1-2
size: .
CDR3: CASSPYYRASNYGYTF

V: TRBV3-1/TRBV3-2
J: TRBJ1-1
size: .
CDR3: CASSQDEDRSPKLF

V: TRBV7-9
J: TRBJ1-1
size: .
CDR3: CASSLPVGNTEAFF

V: TRBV2
J: TRBJ2-3
size: .
CDR3: CASSEVVNGQGKADTQYF

V: TRBV29-1
J: TRBJ2-5
size: .
CDR3: CSVARETQYF

V: TRBV10-1
J: TRBJ2-7
size: .
CDR3: CASSDMGTGFSYEQYF

V: TRBV5-1
J: TRBJ1-2
size: .
CDR3: CASSSAGYGYTF

V: TRBV5-4
J: TRBJ2-5
size: .
CDR3: CASSPQTETQYF

V: TRBV19
J: TRBJ1-5
size: .
CDR3: CASSGQGIQPQHF

V: TRBV5-1
J: TRBJ2-1
size: .
CDR3: CASSLEVRGNYNEQFF

V: TRBV28
J: TRBJ1-4
size: once
CDR3: CASTSTPEKLFF

V: TRBV6-5
J: TRBJ2-7
size: .
CDR3: CASSYPPPGGTYEQYF

V: TRBV11-2
J: TRBJ2-7
size: .
CDR3: CASSLVIGGGAYEQYF

V: TRBV5-5
J: TRBJ1-4
size: .
CDR3: CASSPGQGANINEKLFF

V: TRBV2
J: TRBJ1-2
size: .
CDR3: CASSEAGTADLYGYTF

V: TRBV9
J: TRBJ2-2
size: .
CDR3: CASSVGPGELFF

V: TRBV6-5
J: TRBJ2-2
size: .
CDR3: CASSYFRGFTGELFF

V: TRBV30
J: TRBJ2-7
size: .
CDR3: CAWSEPGKRSYEQYF

V: TRBV3-1/TRBV3-2
J: TRBJ2-7
size: .
CDR3: CASSQTSGRYEQYF

V: TRBV7-2
J: TRBJ2-1
size: .
CDR3: CATRQASGGANEQFF

V: TRBV15
J: TRBJ1-4
size: .
CDR3: CATSRDGENEKLFF

V: TRBV14
J: TRBJ2-7
size: .
CDR3: CASSFGFARGVYEQYF

V: TRBV6-5
J: TRBJ2-7
size: .
CDR3: CASSYLRGNEQYF

V: TRBV6-1
J: TRBJ1-2
size: .
CDR3: CASSEALTGPYGYTF

V: TRBV6-5
J: TRBJ2-5
size: .
CDR3: CASSGQGANFETQYF

V: TRBV18
J: TRBJ2-1
size: .
CDR3: CASSPRQGPGSEQFF